This entry lists 14 T cell receptor beta chains sequenced from one sample in a study of cytomegalovirus exposure and HLA in healthy donors. It was with 60 Vbeta and 13 Jbeta primers that the PCR ran. Libraries were prepared by immunoSEQ multiplex PCR; TCRdb keeps only in-frame clonotypes and omits some of them. In the table there are 150,000 to 200,000 clones, approximately 85% of which are singletons. Sequencing was carried out using PBMCs. The origin of the receptors is a man aged 30 to 45 in good health and CMV-seropositive.

The chain couples TRBV20-1 to TRBJ2-1; D remains unclear. The length of the CDR3 is 11 residues. The germline CDR1 and CDR2 sequences are DFQATT and SNEGSKA (reference sequence). V was clipped by 4 bases and J by 7 bases, with 8 bases between them. The CDR3 sequence is CSATVRNEQFF. CDR3 sequence (DNA): TGCAGTGCTACAGTCAGGAATGAGCAGTTCTTC.

The V and J genes are TRBV7-2 and TRBJ2-5, with 11 bases identical to TRBD2. The germline V gene encodes CDR1 SGHTA and CDR2 FQGNSA. This CDR3 is 14 amino acids long. V shed 1 base and J 11 bases; nucleotides not matched to a gene: 6. The CDR3 coding sequence is TGTGCCAGCAGCTTAGGTAGCGGGAGGGCCCGGCAGTACTTC. It is translated as CASSLGSGRARQYF.

The chain joins TRBV6-6 to TRBJ1-2; the match to TRBD1 covers 8 bases. The germline gives CDR1 MNHNY, CDR2 SVGAGI (reference sequence). This CDR3 comprises 14 residues. Trimming took 4 bases from V and 8 from J; bases not matched to a gene: 9. The CDR3 coding sequence is TGTGCCAGCAGTTTGGGGAGGACAGGGTCGGGCTACACCTTC. Amino acids: CASSLGRTGSGYTF.

The chain couples TRBV18 to TRBJ2-7, with D possibly TRBD2 on 6 matching bases. CDR3 length equals 14 residues. Trimming pared 5 bases from V and 6 bases from J, leaving 17 bases between. Germline CDR1 KGHSH, CDR2 LQKENI. CDR3: CASSSGLSQGEQYF. CDR3 DNA: TGTGCCAGCTCATCAGGACTAAGTCAAGGCGAGCAGTACTTC. Full variable domain (rest looked up from reference TRBV18 and TRBJ2-7): NAGVMQNPRHLVRRRGQEARLRCSPMKGHSHVYWYRQLPEEGLKFMVYLQKENIIDESGMPKERFSAEFPKEGPSILRIQQVVRGDSAAYFCASSSGLSQGEQYFGPGTRLTVT.

V gene TRBV12-5 combines with J gene TRBJ1-3; weak D call: TRBD1 (5 bases). The CDR3 is 17 residues long. Germline values: CDR1 LGHNT, CDR2 FRNRAP. Between the trimmed V and J ends, which lost 2 bases and 4 bases, there was a span of 18 bases. The chain's CDR3 is CASGLPRDSPLGNTIYF. CDR3 DNA: TGTGCTAGTGGTTTGCCTCGTGACAGCCCGTTGGGAAACACCATATATTTT.

CDR3 amino acids: CASSYFDRGLGANVLTF. CDR3 DNA sequence: TGTGCCAGCAGCTACTTCGACAGGGGGCTTGGGGCCAACGTCCTGACTTTC. The chain recombines TRBV7-3 with TRBJ2-6, with 10 bases aligning to TRBD1. The CDR3 length is 17 residues. Germline CDR1 SGHTA, CDR2 FQGTGA. Trimming removed 4 bases from V and 3 bases from J; junction bases left unmatched: 6.

This rearrangement joins TRBV6-1 to TRBJ2-2, with D uncertain. Germline V lookup: CDR1 MNHNS, CDR2 SASEGT. The CDR3 covers 16 residues. V lost 4 bases, J lost 1 base, and 13 bases lay in between. The chain's CDR3 is CASSARVPMNTGELFF. Here the CDR3 DNA reads TGTGCCAGCAGTGCGCGAGTCCCTATGAACACCGGGGAGCTGTTTTTT.

V is TRBV2 and J is TRBJ2-1; tentatively, D is TRBD1 (6 bases). Trimming stripped 8 bases from V and 4 bases from J, with 18 bases between. CDR1 and CDR2 from the germline V gene are SNHLY and FYNNEI. The CDR3 extends over 15 amino acids. The DNA of the CDR3 is TGTGCCAGCTCCGGGGACATGGCATCTTACAATGAGCAGTTCTTC. Translation: CASSGDMASYNEQFF. Looking up the rest from reference TRBV2 and TRBJ2-1 gives the full variable domain: EPEVTQTPSHQVTQMGQEVILRCVPISNHLYFYWYRQILGQKVEFLVSFYNNEISEKSEIFDDQFSVERPDGSNFTLKIRSTKLEDSAMYFCASSGDMASYNEQFFGPGTRLTVL.

This rearrangement joins TRBV15 to TRBJ1-1, with D uncertain. The CDR3 spans 16 residues. Between the trimmed V and J ends, which lost 3 bases and 1 base, there was a span of 15 bases. Germline V gives CDR1 LNHNV, CDR2 YYDKDF (reference sequence). The CDR3 DNA is TGTGCCACCAGCAGTGCTAATTTTGCCGGGAACACTGAAGCTTTCTTT. Its protein is CATSSANFAGNTEAFF.

The J gene is TRBJ1-4, the V gene TRBV11-2, with D possibly being TRBD1 (6 bases). The CDR3 runs 18 residues. CDR1 is SGHAT, CDR2 FQNNGV, per germline. V was pared by 1 base and J by 5 bases, with 20 bases between. The chain's CDR3 is CASSLVDRFSETNEKLFF. The CDR3 DNA reads TGTGCCAGCAGCTTAGTAGACAGGTTTAGCGAGACGAATGAAAAACTGTTTTTT.

This clone was picked up a small number of times. This sequence joins TRBV4-3 and TRBJ2-3; D is ambiguous. The CDR3 runs 14 residues. The germline V gene encodes CDR1 LGHNA and CDR2 YSLEER. V lost 0 bases, J lost 2 bases, and 6 bases lay in between. The CDR3 is CASSQERFTDTQYF. CDR3 in DNA: TGCGCCAGCAGCCAAGAACGGTTCACAGATACGCAGTATTTT.

The chain combines TRBV5-1 with TRBJ2-1; 11 bases are a match to TRBD2. CDR1 and CDR2 from the germline V gene are SGHRS and YFSETQ. The ends lost 0 bases at V and 5 bases at J; junction bases unmatched: 7. This CDR3 has 17 residues. The chain's CDR3 is CASSLAAGTSGDNEQFF. DNA for the CDR3: TGCGCCAGCAGCTTGGCAGCCGGGACTAGCGGCGACAATGAGCAGTTCTTC.

This rearrangement joins TRBV12-2 to TRBJ2-4; TRBD2, the table's D call, was not compared with the DNA. TRBV12-2 is noted as a pseudogene. CDR3 size: 18 residues. CDR3 sequence: CASRFRLAGLLAKNIQYF. In DNA, the CDR3 is TGTGCAAGTCGCTTTCGACTAGCGGGACTCTTAGCCAAAAACATTCAGTACTTC.

The V call is TRBV19, the J call TRBJ2-3, with D perhaps matching TRBD2 (5 bases). Trimming removed 4 bases at V and 0 bases at J, with 8 bases between. The CDR3 spans 14 residues. CDR1 LNHDA and CDR2 SQIVND come from the germline V gene (reference sequence). CDR3 nucleotides: TGTGCCAGTAGTAACAAGCGGAGCACAGATACGCAGTATTTT. Translated, it gives CASSNKRSTDTQYF.